Shown below are 15 T cell receptor beta chains from a single sample sequenced in a study of cytomegalovirus exposure and HLA in healthy donors. Assay used: immunoSEQ multiplex PCR; TCRdb lists only in-frame clones, some missing. The sample yields 150,000 or so clones, roughly nine tenths seen once. The sequencing input was PBMCs. The receptors originated from a woman aged 18-29 years in good health and CMV-seropositive.

A single count supports this clone. The chain combines TRBV5-1 with TRBJ2-5; D call uncertain. The CDR3 is 14 residues long. V was pared by 3 bases and J by 2 bases, with 11 bases between. Germline loops: CDR1 SGHRS, CDR2 YFSETQ. As DNA, the CDR3 is TGCGCCAGCAGCTACCAGCCGACTCAAGAGACCCAGTACTTC. It translates to CASSYQPTQETQYF. The full variable domain, rest sourced from reference TRBV5-1 and TRBJ2-5, is KAGVTQTPRYLIKTRGQQVTLSCSPISGHRSVSWYQQTPGQGLQFLFEYFSETQRNKGNFPGRFSGRQFSNSRSEMNVSTLELGDSALYLCASSYQPTQETQYFGPGTRLLVL.

This chain uses TRBV7-8 with TRBJ1-5; possibly TRBD1 for D (5 bases). From germline, CDR1 is SGHVS and CDR2 FQNEAQ. V lost 4 bases and J lost 0, with 19 bases in between. The CDR3 has 18 amino acids. In DNA form, the CDR3 reads TGTGCCAGCAGCTCTCGCCAACGTTCGACAGTTAGCAATCAGCCCCAGCATTTT. This encodes CASSSRQRSTVSNQPQHF.

The chain combines TRBV5-4 with TRBJ1-2; D is undetermined. This CDR3 region has 15 residues. Germline CDR1 is SGHNT and CDR2 is YYREEE (reference sequence). V was clipped by 0 bases and J by 5 bases, with 14 bases between them. The CDR3 DNA reads TGTGCCAGCAGCTTGGGGCGGCCGCTCGAATATGGCTACACCTTC. Translated, it gives CASSLGRPLEYGYTF.

The chain links TRBV7-6 to TRBJ1-4, with D possibly TRBD1 on 5 matching bases. Germline V gene sequence: CDR1 SGHVS, CDR2 FNYEAQ. The CDR3 has 15 residues. V was cut by 0 bases and J by 3 bases, with 8 bases left in between. The CDR3 coding sequence is TGTGCCAGCAGCTTAGCGCGGGGGGCTAATGAAAAACTGTTTTTT. Its protein product is CASSLARGANEKLFF.

This clone has just a few counts. CDR3 sequence: CASTRRSPSTDTQYF. CDR3 coding DNA: TGTGCCAGCACCCGCCGTAGCCCTAGCACAGATACGCAGTATTTT. V usage is TRBV2 and J usage is TRBJ2-3; no definite D call. CDR3 length: 15 amino acids. Per germline, CDR1 SNHLY and CDR2 FYNNEI. The V gene lost 7 bases and the J gene lost 0 bases, with 14 bases spanning the gap.

The rearrangement joins TRBV6-5 to TRBJ2-3; 7 nucleotides line up with TRBD1. The CDR3 is 16 amino acids. J lost 2 bases, V lost 0 bases, and 5 bases had no gene match. Germline-derived CDR1 and CDR2 are MNHEY and SVGAGI. The CDR3 sequence is CASSYSQGLLTDTQYF. The CDR3 DNA reads TGTGCCAGCAGTTACTCACAGGGGCTACTCACAGATACGCAGTATTTT.

This clone was detected only once. The V and J genes are TRBV5-4 and TRBJ2-3; D is possibly TRBD2 (6 bases). CDR1 SGHNT and CDR2 YYREEE come from the germline V gene (reference sequence). The V and J ends lost 5 bases and 2 bases respectively, with 18 bases between them. The CDR3 consists of 16 residues. The CDR3 spells CASSPAGGFYTDTQYF. CDR3 DNA sequence: TGTGCCAGCAGTCCAGCGGGTGGCTTCTACACAGATACGCAGTATTTT.

The chain couples TRBV10-3 to TRBJ2-3, with a possible D match to TRBD1 (5 bases). The germline V gene has CDR1 ENHRY and CDR2 SYGVKD. CDR3 length: 15 residues. V lost 8 bases, J lost 0 bases, and 15 bases lay in between. The CDR3 DNA reads TGTGCCATCGCTGCGAAGACAGCTAGCACAGATACGCAGTATTTT. Amino acids: CAIAAKTASTDTQYF.

The chain recombines TRBV11-3 with TRBJ2-7; perhaps TRBD2 as D (5 bases). Per germline, CDR1 SGHNT and CDR2 YENEEA. This CDR3 is 13 amino acids long. V lost 5 bases and J lost 3, with 11 bases in between. Here the CDR3 DNA reads TGTGCCAGCAGCCCCCCCGGGGTCTACGAGCAGTACTTC. It translates to CASSPPGVYEQYF.

The V gene is TRBV30, the J gene TRBJ2-7, with 7 positions matching TRBD2. Trimming removed 1 base from V and 1 base from J; junction bases left unmatched: 1. The CDR3 totals 13 residues. Per germline, CDR1 GTSNPN and CDR2 SVGIG (reference sequence). DNA for the CDR3: TGTGCCTGGAGTGAGGGAGGGTCCTACGAGCAGTACTTC. This encodes CAWSEGGSYEQYF.

The rearrangement uses TRBV5-1 and TRBJ2-7; 10 nucleotides agree with TRBD1. Germline assignment: CDR1 SGHRS and CDR2 YFSETQ. The length of the CDR3 is 15 residues. The ends lost 4 bases at V and 3 bases at J; junction bases unmatched: 7. The CDR3 DNA reads TGCGCCAGCAGCACCTGGACAGGGGGAAACTACGAGCAGTACTTC. It yields the protein CASSTWTGGNYEQYF.

J is TRBJ2-1 and V is TRBV4-2; 13 bases agree with TRBD2. Germline CDR1 reads LGHNA; CDR2 reads YNFKEQ. The ends lost 0 bases at V and 5 bases at J; junction bases unmatched: 13. This CDR3 region has 20 residues. The CDR3 DNA reads as TGTGCCAGCAGCCAAGAAGGGGGACTAGCGGGGTTAAGTAGGCACAATGAGCAGTTCTTC. Amino acid sequence: CASSQEGGLAGLSRHNEQFF.

The table lists this clone with a count of one. V gene TRBV19 combines with J gene TRBJ2-3, with a tentative D call TRBD2 (6 bases). Trimming pared 6 bases from V and 1 base from J, leaving 14 bases between. CDR3 length: 15 residues. Germline V gives CDR1 LNHDA, CDR2 SQIVND (reference sequence). The CDR3 region has the DNA TGTGCCAGTAGCCAGAGGGGCGGGGGCACAGATACGCAGTATTTT. Protein: CASSQRGGGTDTQYF.

The chain joins TRBV5-1 to TRBJ1-3; 7 nucleotides align to TRBD1. Trimming cost V 2 bases and J 4 bases; bases outside gene matches: 0. The germline CDR1 and CDR2 sequences are SGHRS and YFSETQ. The CDR3 is 13 amino acids. For the CDR3, the DNA is TGCGCCAGCAGCTTACAGGGGGGAAACACCATATATTTT. Amino acid sequence: CASSLQGGNTIYF.

J is TRBJ2-1 and V is TRBV27; 8 positions agree with TRBD2. CDR1 and CDR2 from the germline V gene are MNHEY and SMNVEV (reference sequence). V was pared by 6 bases and J by 3 bases, with 10 bases of the junction left unmatched. The CDR3 sequence is 16 residues long. CDR3 in amino acids: CASSSLTSGLYNEQFF. The DNA for the CDR3 is TGTGCCAGCAGCTCCCTAACTAGCGGCCTCTACAATGAGCAGTTCTTC.